Each of the 30 T cell receptor beta chains below was sequenced from the same sample in a study of cytomegalovirus exposure and HLA in healthy donors. Clones were sequenced by immunoSEQ multiplex PCR, and TCRdb holds only the in-frame ones, with some missing. The sample yields approximately 220,000 clones, approximately 80% seen once. Specimen: PBMCs. The source is a woman in her thirties in good health and CMV-seropositive.

This sequence joins TRBV9 and TRBJ2-1; 8 bases fit TRBD2. With 1 base clipped from V and 3 bases from J, the junction kept 3 bases outside the gene matches. The CDR3 covers 15 residues. Germline V gene sequence: CDR1 SGDLS, CDR2 YYNGEE. The CDR3 reads CASSVKGLVYNEQFF. In nucleotides, the CDR3 is TGTGCCAGCAGCGTAAAGGGACTAGTCTACAATGAGCAGTTCTTC.

This clone was counted only a few times. The chain employs TRBV30 and TRBJ1-5; D not certain. CDR3 size: 13 residues. The V and J ends lost 3 bases and 4 bases respectively, with 10 bases between them. Germline CDR1 GTSNPN, CDR2 SVGIG (reference sequence). Here the CDR3 DNA reads TGTGCCTGGAGAGGTGGGTGGAATCAGCCCCAGCATTTT. Protein product: CAWRGGWNQPQHF.

The chain joins TRBV2 to TRBJ2-7; 7 positions agree with TRBD1. Unmatched junction bases numbered 7, after V lost 5 bases and J lost 0 bases. CDR1 is SNHLY, CDR2 FYNNEI, per germline. The CDR3 extends over 15 amino acids. This chain's CDR3 is CASSLPGTDSYEQYF. For the CDR3, the DNA is TGTGCCAGCAGTCTTCCCGGGACAGACTCCTACGAGCAGTACTTC.

The chain joins TRBV29-1 to TRBJ1-2; D is unclear. Trimming left V 1 base short and J 2 bases short, with 5 bases between. Per the germline V gene, CDR1 is SQVTM and CDR2 is ANQGSEA. There are 12 residues in the CDR3. This CDR3 reads CSVEAANYGYTF. The CDR3 bases are TGCAGCGTTGAAGCGGCCAACTATGGCTACACCTTC. The complete variable domain, with remaining parts taken from reference TRBV29-1 and TRBJ1-2, reads SAVISQKPSRDICQRGTSLTIQCQVDSQVTMMFWYRQQPGQSLTLIATANQGSEATYESGFVIDKFPISRPNLTFSTLTVSNMSPEDSSIYLCSVEAANYGYTFGSGTRLTVV.

In its sample, this clone was seen a few times. The chain couples TRBV5-1 to TRBJ2-1; TRBD2 matches at 11 bases. Trimming cost V 2 bases and J 8 bases; bases outside gene matches: 9. Germline V gene data show CDR1 as SGHRS and CDR2 as YFSETQ. The CDR3 extends over 16 amino acids. The CDR3 DNA reads as TGCGCCAGCAGCTTAATAGCGGGAGGGCAAGGCGATGAGCAGTTCTTC. It codes for CASSLIAGGQGDEQFF.

V and J are TRBV20-1 and TRBJ1-1; D is unresolved. Trimming stripped 4 bases from V and 5 bases from J, with 2 bases between. This CDR3 has 9 amino acids. Germline CDR1 is DFQATT and CDR2 is SNEGSKA (reference sequence). The CDR3 region has the DNA TGCAGTGCTACTACTGAAGCTTTCTTT. Amino acids: CSATTEAFF.

This chain uses TRBV4-1 with TRBJ2-7; D is undetermined. There are 17 residues in the CDR3. Looked up from germline, CDR1 is MGHRA and CDR2 is YSYEKL. Trimming took off 4 bases at V and 3 bases at J, with 22 bases between the two ends. CDR3 coding DNA: TGCGCCAGCAGCCCTCTTTTTGGTCGGACCGACTTCTACGAGCAGTACTTC. It encodes CASSPLFGRTDFYEQYF.

The J gene is TRBJ2-1, the V gene TRBV30; no firm D call. CDR1 GTSNPN and CDR2 SVGIG come from the germline V gene (reference sequence). The CDR3 sequence is 12 residues long. V lost 0 bases to trimming and J lost 5 bases, with 5 bases between them. CDR3 residues: CAWSVVNNEQFF. CDR3 in DNA: TGTGCCTGGAGTGTAGTGAACAATGAGCAGTTCTTC.

This chain joins TRBV5-1 and TRBJ1-2; 9 bases are shared with TRBD1. The CDR3 sequence is 16 residues long. V shed 4 bases, J shed 2 bases, and the junction held 9 bases outside the gene matches. CDR1 and CDR2 from the germline V gene are SGHRS and YFSETQ. CDR3 DNA: TGCGCCAGCAGCCCGCTTTTGGACAGGGGCAACTATGGCTACACCTTC. Its translation is CASSPLLDRGNYGYTF.

This chain uses TRBV29-1 with TRBJ2-3, with unresolved D. Trimming removed 3 bases from V and 8 bases from J, with 18 bases in between. CDR1 is SQVTM, CDR2 ANQGSEA, per germline. The CDR3 loop spans 14 amino acids. CDR3 amino acids: CSVEDSRPQVTQYF. CDR3 DNA sequence: TGCAGCGTTGAGGATTCGCGCCCACAAGTTACGCAGTATTTT.

V is TRBV27 and J is TRBJ2-7, with 10 positions matching TRBD1. Germline V gene lookup returns CDR1 MNHEY and CDR2 SMNVEV (reference sequence). Trimming cost V 3 bases and J 4 bases; bases outside gene matches: 6. CDR3 length equals 15 residues. The CDR3 DNA follows: TGTGCCAGCAGTTTCCGAAGACAGGGGGCTTACGAGCAGTACTTC. Residues: CASSFRRQGAYEQYF.

The chain has TRBV30 and TRBJ2-2; TRBD1 matches at 8 bases. V dropped 5 bases and J dropped 5; count of bases not matched to a gene: 10. Germline V gives CDR1 GTSNPN, CDR2 SVGIG (reference sequence). The CDR3 contains 15 residues. CDR3 protein: CAWGPRGLWTGELFF. CDR3 DNA sequence: TGTGCCTGGGGCCCCAGGGGGCTTTGGACCGGGGAGCTGTTTTTT.

The V gene is TRBV5-1, the J gene TRBJ2-1; 10 positions match TRBD2. This CDR3 has 15 amino acids. Germline CDR1 SGHRS, CDR2 YFSETQ. V trimming: 2 bases; J trimming: 5 bases; junction bases outside the gene matches: 4. The CDR3 region has the DNA TGCGCCAGCAGCTTTCCGGGACTAGCGAACAATGAGCAGTTCTTC. This encodes CASSFPGLANNEQFF.

This clone showed up just a few times. This rearrangement joins TRBV6-6 to TRBJ1-2; tentatively, D is TRBD1 (5 bases). The length of the CDR3 is 14 residues. V was pared by 4 bases and J by 2 bases, with 11 bases between. Germline CDR1 reads MNHNY; CDR2 reads SVGAGI (reference sequence). The CDR3 DNA is TGTGCCAGCAGTTCTATAACAGGAAACTATGGCTACACCTTC. Its protein product is CASSSITGNYGYTF.

V and J are TRBV30 and TRBJ1-4; 7 nucleotides agree with TRBD1. Trimming took 4 bases from V and 0 from J; bases not matched to a gene: 5. The length of the CDR3 is 15 residues. The germline gives CDR1 GTSNPN, CDR2 SVGIG (reference sequence). The CDR3 sequence: CAWNAQGATNEKLFF. CDR3 nucleotide sequence: TGTGCCTGGAACGCCCAGGGGGCAACTAATGAAAAACTGTTTTTT.

This clone occurred once. The gene calls are TRBV7-6 and TRBJ2-7, with D tentatively TRBD2 (5 bases). CDR3 size: 15 residues. With 1 base removed from V and 3 bases from J, the gap between germline ends came to 13 bases. Germline-derived CDR1 and CDR2 are SGHVS and FNYEAQ. In nucleotides, the CDR3 is TGTGCCAGCAGCTTAGTTTTGGGAGTAGACTACGAGCAGTACTTC. This codes for CASSLVLGVDYEQYF. Full variable domain (remainder filled in from reference TRBV7-6 and TRBJ2-7): GAGVSQSPRYKVTKRGQDVALRCDPISGHVSLYWYRQALGQGPEFLTYFNYEAQQDKSGLPNDRFSAERPEGSISTLTIQRTEQRDSAMYRCASSLVLGVDYEQYFGPGTRLTVT.

The chain is built from TRBV2 and TRBJ1-1, with D uncertain. The germline V and J ends were trimmed by 8 bases and 1 base, with 14 bases remaining between them. The CDR3 is 14 residues long. Germline lookup yields CDR1 SNHLY and CDR2 FYNNEI. The DNA for the CDR3 is TGTGCCAGCGGCGGAAAGGCACCGAACACTGAAGCTTTCTTT. Amino acids: CASGGKAPNTEAFF. Full variable domain (rest looked up from reference TRBV2 and TRBJ1-1): EPEVTQTPSHQVTQMGQEVILRCVPISNHLYFYWYRQILGQKVEFLVSFYNNEISEKSEIFDDQFSVERPDGSNFTLKIRSTKLEDSAMYFCASGGKAPNTEAFFGQGTRLTVV.

The chain is built from TRBV29-1 and TRBJ1-2; no firm D call. Trimming removed 8 bases from V and 2 bases from J, with 9 bases in between. The V gene's germline CDR1 is SQVTM and CDR2 ANQGSEA. The CDR3 extends over 11 amino acids. CDR3 DNA sequence: TGCAGCTGTTTCGACAACTATGGCTACACCTTC. This encodes CSCFDNYGYTF. Supplemented by reference TRBV29-1 and TRBJ1-2, the full variable domain reads SAVISQKPSRDICQRGTSLTIQCQVDSQVTMMFWYRQQPGQSLTLIATANQGSEATYESGFVIDKFPISRPNLTFSTLTVSNMSPEDSSIYLCSCFDNYGYTFGSGTRLTVV.

This clone came up once. As DNA, the CDR3 is TGTGCCAGCAGTTACATTGGACAGGGCTACGAGCAGTACTTC. As protein: CASSYIGQGYEQYF. The chain carries TRBV6-5 and TRBJ2-7; 8 positions agree with TRBD1. This CDR3 is built from 14 residues. The ends lost 2 bases at V and 3 bases at J; junction bases unmatched: 3. Looked up from germline, CDR1 is MNHEY and CDR2 is SVGAGI.

The V and J genes are TRBV9 and TRBJ1-2; no clear D gene. The CDR3 totals 15 residues. Deletions cut 9 bases from V and 4 bases from J, with 22 bases between. Germline-derived CDR1 and CDR2 are SGDLS and YYNGEE. The CDR3: CATSRGPESFYGYTF. CDR3 bases: TGTGCCACCTCGCGAGGGCCGGAGTCGTTCTATGGCTACACCTTC.

The J gene is TRBJ2-5, the V gene TRBV30; D perhaps matches TRBD2 (5 bases). There are 15 residues in the CDR3. Trimming shortened V by 3 bases and J by 2 bases, and 16 bases separated the two germline ends. Germline V gene lookup returns CDR1 GTSNPN and CDR2 SVGIG (reference sequence). The CDR3: CAWSEGGGPQETQYF. CDR3 nucleotide sequence: TGTGCCTGGAGCGAAGGAGGTGGACCGCAAGAGACCCAGTACTTC.

The V gene is TRBV10-1, the J gene TRBJ1-2, with no clear D. This CDR3 is 13 amino acids long. Germline CDR1 reads WNHNN; CDR2 reads SYGVQD (reference sequence). Trimming left V 6 bases short and J 5 bases short, with 13 bases between. The CDR3 region is CASSDGSSYGYTF. CDR3 bases: TGCGCCAGCAGCGACGGATCTTCTTATGGCTACACCTTC.

V is TRBV6-1 and J is TRBJ1-1; D is undetermined. The CDR3 is 11 residues long. Trimming removed 7 bases at V and 1 base at J, with 4 bases between. Germline V gene lookup returns CDR1 MNHNS and CDR2 SASEGT. This CDR3 is CASIRNTEAFF. CDR3 nucleotide sequence: TGTGCCAGCATACGGAACACTGAAGCTTTCTTT.

The chain carries TRBV27 and TRBJ1-2; D may be TRBD1 (6 bases). This CDR3 is 13 amino acids long. The germline V and J ends were trimmed by 3 bases and 3 bases, with 8 bases remaining between them. In germline, CDR1 is MNHEY, CDR2 SMNVEV (reference sequence). The DNA for the CDR3 is TGTGCCAGCAGTTTTTCAGGGGACTATGGCTACACCTTC. This codes for CASSFSGDYGYTF.

This chain joins TRBV6-1 and TRBJ2-5; D not certain. The CDR3 is made up of 13 amino acids. The germline V and J ends were trimmed by 4 bases and 2 bases, with 8 bases remaining between them. Germline V CDR1 and CDR2: MNHNS, SASEGT. The CDR3 here is CASSAGFQETQYF. In DNA, the CDR3 is TGTGCCAGCAGTGCTGGTTTTCAAGAGACCCAGTACTTC.

V is TRBV27 and J is TRBJ2-3, with D uncertain. The V gene's germline CDR1 is MNHEY and CDR2 SMNVEV (reference sequence). Trimming cost V 4 bases and J 0 bases, with 8 bases left between them. CDR3 size: 14 residues. CDR3 sequence: CASSSERSTDTQYF. CDR3 bases: TGTGCCAGCAGTTCCGAGCGTAGCACAGATACGCAGTATTTT.

Concerning this clone itself: Other DNA variants within this sample encode the same CDR3. The CDR3 loop is CASSFGTEAFF. The CDR3 DNA reads as TGCGCCAGCAGCTTCGGCACTGAAGCTTTCTTT. The chain is built from TRBV5-1 and TRBJ1-1, with no clear D. V lost 2 bases and J 4 bases, leaving 3 bases between the germline ends. The CDR3 covers 11 residues. Germline CDR1 SGHRS, CDR2 YFSETQ.

V and J are TRBV30 and TRBJ2-3; 10 nucleotides match TRBD1. CDR3 length: 16 amino acids. The J segment lost 1 base and the V segment lost 5 bases, leaving 9 bases of the junction unmatched. Germline CDR1 GTSNPN, CDR2 SVGIG (reference sequence). CDR3 nucleotide sequence: TGTGCCTGGGGGACAGGGGACCCACGAGGCACAGATACGCAGTATTTT. It is translated as CAWGTGDPRGTDTQYF.

This chain connects TRBV28 to TRBJ1-2, with TRBD1 identical over 8 bases. There are 15 residues in the CDR3. In germline, CDR1 is MDHEN, CDR2 SYDVKM. V lost 5 bases, J lost 0 bases, and 5 bases stayed unmatched. The CDR3 protein is CASSTGTGANYGYTF. CDR3 nucleotide sequence: TGTGCCAGCAGTACCGGGACAGGAGCTAACTATGGCTACACCTTC.

This clone was counted a single time. This chain links TRBV7-9 with TRBJ2-7, with TRBD1 identical over 7 bases. Germline V CDR1 and CDR2: SEHNR, FQNEAQ (reference sequence). The CDR3 loop spans 14 amino acids. The V segment lost 5 bases and the J segment 3 bases; nucleotides outside the gene matches: 7. This chain's CDR3 is CASSQGQDFYEQYF. In DNA form, the CDR3 reads TGTGCCAGCAGCCAAGGACAGGATTTCTACGAGCAGTACTTC.